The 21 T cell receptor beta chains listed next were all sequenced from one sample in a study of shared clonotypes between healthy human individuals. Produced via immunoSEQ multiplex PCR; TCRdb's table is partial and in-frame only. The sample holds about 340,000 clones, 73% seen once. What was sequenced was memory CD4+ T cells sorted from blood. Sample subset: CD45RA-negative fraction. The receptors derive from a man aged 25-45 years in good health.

In DNA, the CDR3 is TGTGCCAGCAGCTTAGCCACAGCATGGCCAGAGCAGTTCTTC. It is translated as CASSLATAWPEQFF. The rearrangement uses TRBV11-3 and TRBJ2-1, with unresolved D. This CDR3 comprises 14 residues. CDR1 is SGHNT and CDR2 is YENEEA in the germline V gene. Trimming took off 1 base at V and 10 bases at J, with 14 bases between the two ends.

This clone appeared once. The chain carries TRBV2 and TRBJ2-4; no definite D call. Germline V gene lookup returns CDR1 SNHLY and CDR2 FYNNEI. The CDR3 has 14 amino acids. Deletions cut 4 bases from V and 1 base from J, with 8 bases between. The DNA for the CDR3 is TGTGCCAGCAGTGGTCATGGGGCCAAAAACATTCAGTACTTC. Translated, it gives CASSGHGAKNIQYF.

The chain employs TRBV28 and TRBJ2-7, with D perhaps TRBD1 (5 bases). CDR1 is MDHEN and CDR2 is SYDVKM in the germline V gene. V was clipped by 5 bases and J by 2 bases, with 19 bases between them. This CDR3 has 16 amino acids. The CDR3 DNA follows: TGTGCCAGCAGTCAGTTCACAGGCCCGAGGACCTACGAGCAGTACTTC. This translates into CASSQFTGPRTYEQYF. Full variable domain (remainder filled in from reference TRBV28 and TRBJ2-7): DVKVTQSSRYLVKRTGEKVFLECVQDMDHENMFWYRQDPGLGLRLIYFSYDVKMKEKGDIPEGYSVSREKKERFSLILESASTNQTSMYLCASSQFTGPRTYEQYFGPGTRLTVT.

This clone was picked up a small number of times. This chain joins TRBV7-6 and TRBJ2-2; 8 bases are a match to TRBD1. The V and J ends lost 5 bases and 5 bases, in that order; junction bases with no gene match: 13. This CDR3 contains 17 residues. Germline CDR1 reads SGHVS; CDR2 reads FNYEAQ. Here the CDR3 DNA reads TGTGCCAGCAGCACCGGGACAGGACGACAGAGTACCGGGGAGCTGTTTTTT. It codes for CASSTGTGRQSTGELFF.

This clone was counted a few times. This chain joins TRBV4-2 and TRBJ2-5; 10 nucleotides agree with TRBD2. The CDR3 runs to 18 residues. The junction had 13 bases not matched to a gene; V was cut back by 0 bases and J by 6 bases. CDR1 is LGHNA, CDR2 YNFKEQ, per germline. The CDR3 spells CASSQESGASGRAKTQYF. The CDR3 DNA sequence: TGTGCCAGCAGCCAAGAGTCTGGAGCGAGCGGGAGGGCAAAGACCCAGTACTTC.

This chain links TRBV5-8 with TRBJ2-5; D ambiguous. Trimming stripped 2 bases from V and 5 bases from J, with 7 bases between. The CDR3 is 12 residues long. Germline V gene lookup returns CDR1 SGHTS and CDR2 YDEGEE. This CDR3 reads CASSFMVETQYF. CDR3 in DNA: TGTGCCAGCAGCTTTATGGTGGAGACCCAGTACTTC.

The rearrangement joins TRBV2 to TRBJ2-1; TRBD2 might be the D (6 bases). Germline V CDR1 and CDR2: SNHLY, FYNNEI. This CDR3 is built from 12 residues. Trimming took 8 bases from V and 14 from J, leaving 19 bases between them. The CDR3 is CASGTGTWREFF. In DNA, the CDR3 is TGTGCCAGCGGCACCGGGACTTGGAGGGAGTTCTTC.

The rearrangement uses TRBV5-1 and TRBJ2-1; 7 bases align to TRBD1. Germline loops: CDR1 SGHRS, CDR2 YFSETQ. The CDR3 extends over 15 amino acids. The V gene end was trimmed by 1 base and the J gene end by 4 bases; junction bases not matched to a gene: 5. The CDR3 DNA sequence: TGCGCCAGCAGCTTGACGGGACAGAGTTACAATGAGCAGTTCTTC. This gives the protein CASSLTGQSYNEQFF.

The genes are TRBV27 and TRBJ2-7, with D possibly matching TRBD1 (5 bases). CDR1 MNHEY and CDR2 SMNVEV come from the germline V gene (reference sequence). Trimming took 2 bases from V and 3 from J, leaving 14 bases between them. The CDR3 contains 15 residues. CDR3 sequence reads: CASSLQGVVDYEQYF. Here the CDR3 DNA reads TGTGCCAGCAGTTTACAGGGCGTCGTCGACTACGAGCAGTACTTC.

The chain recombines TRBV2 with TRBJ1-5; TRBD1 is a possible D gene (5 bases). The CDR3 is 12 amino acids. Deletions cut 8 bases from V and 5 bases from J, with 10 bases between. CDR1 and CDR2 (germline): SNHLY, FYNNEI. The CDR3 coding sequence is TGTGCCAGCGGGACGGACCATCAGCCCCAGCATTTT. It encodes CASGTDHQPQHF.

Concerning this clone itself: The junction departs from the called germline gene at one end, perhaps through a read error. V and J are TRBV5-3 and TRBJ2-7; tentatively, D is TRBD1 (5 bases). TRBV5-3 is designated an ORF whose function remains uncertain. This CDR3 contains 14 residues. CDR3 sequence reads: CASSLDGPGSAQYF. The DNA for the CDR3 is TGTGCCAGCAGCTTGGACGGGCCAGGGTCTGCGCAGTACTTC.

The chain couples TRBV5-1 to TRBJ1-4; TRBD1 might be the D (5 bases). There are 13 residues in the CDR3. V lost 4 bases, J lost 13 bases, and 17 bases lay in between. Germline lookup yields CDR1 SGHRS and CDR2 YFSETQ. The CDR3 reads CASSPTRGLRLFF. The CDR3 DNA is TGCGCCAGCAGCCCAACTAGGGGACTTAGACTGTTTTTT.

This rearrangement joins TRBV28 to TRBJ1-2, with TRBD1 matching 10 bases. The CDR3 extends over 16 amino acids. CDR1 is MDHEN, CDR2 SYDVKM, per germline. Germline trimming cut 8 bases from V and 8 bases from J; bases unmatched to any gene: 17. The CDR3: CASGRPGQGLVSGYTF. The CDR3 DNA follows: TGTGCCAGCGGGCGCCCGGGACAGGGGTTAGTAAGCGGCTACACCTTC.

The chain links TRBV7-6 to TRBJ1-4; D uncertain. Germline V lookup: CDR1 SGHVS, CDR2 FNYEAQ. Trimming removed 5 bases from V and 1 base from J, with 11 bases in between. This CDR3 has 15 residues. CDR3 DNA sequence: TGTGCCAGCAGCGCACTCGGAGTAACTAATGAAAAACTGTTTTTT. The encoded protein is CASSALGVTNEKLFF.

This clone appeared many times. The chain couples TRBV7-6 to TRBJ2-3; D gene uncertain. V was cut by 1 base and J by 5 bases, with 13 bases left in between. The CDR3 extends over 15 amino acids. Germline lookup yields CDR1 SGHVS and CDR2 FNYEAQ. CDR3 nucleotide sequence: TGTGCCAGCAGCTTAGGACCCTTACCTCGAGATACGCAGTATTTT. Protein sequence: CASSLGPLPRDTQYF.

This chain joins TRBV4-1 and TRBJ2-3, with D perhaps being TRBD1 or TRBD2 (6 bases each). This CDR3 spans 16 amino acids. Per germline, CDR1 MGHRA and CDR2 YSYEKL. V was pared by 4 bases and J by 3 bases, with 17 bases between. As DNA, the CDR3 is TGCGCCAGCAGCCCAGCCGGGGGCGGCGGGACAGATACGCAGTATTTT. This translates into CASSPAGGGGTDTQYF.

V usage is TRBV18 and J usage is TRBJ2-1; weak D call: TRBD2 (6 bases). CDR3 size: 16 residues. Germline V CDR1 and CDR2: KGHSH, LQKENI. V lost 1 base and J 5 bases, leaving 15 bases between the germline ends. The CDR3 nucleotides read TGTGCCAGCTCACCACTGCGGGGCCCAACCAACAATGAGCAGTTCTTC. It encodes CASSPLRGPTNNEQFF.

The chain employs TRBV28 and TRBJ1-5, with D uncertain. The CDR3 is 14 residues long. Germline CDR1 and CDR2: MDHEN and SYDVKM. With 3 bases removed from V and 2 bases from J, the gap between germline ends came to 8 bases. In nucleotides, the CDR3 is TGTGCCAGCAGTTTTCCCCTCGGCAATCAGCCCCAGCATTTT. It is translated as CASSFPLGNQPQHF.

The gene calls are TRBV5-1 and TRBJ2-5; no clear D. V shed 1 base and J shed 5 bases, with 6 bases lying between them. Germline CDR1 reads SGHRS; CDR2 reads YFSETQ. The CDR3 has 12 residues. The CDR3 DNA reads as TGCGCCAGCAGCTTGCTGGAGGAGACCCAGTACTTC. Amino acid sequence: CASSLLEETQYF.

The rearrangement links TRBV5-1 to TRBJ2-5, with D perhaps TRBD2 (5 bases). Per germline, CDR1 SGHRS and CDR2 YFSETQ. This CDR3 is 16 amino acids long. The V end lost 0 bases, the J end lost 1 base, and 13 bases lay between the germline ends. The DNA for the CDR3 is TGCGCCAGCAGCTTGGAGCGAGGGCCCTTCCAAGAGACCCAGTACTTC. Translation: CASSLERGPFQETQYF. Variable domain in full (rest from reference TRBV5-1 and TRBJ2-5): KAGVTQTPRYLIKTRGQQVTLSCSPISGHRSVSWYQQTPGQGLQFLFEYFSETQRNKGNFPGRFSGRQFSNSRSEMNVSTLELGDSALYLCASSLERGPFQETQYFGPGTRLLVL.

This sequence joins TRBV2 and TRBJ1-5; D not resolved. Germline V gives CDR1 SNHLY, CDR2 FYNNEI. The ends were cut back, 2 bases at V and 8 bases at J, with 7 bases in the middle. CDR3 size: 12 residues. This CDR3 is CASSESGKPQHF. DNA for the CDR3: TGTGCCAGCAGTGAAAGTGGTAAGCCCCAGCATTTT.